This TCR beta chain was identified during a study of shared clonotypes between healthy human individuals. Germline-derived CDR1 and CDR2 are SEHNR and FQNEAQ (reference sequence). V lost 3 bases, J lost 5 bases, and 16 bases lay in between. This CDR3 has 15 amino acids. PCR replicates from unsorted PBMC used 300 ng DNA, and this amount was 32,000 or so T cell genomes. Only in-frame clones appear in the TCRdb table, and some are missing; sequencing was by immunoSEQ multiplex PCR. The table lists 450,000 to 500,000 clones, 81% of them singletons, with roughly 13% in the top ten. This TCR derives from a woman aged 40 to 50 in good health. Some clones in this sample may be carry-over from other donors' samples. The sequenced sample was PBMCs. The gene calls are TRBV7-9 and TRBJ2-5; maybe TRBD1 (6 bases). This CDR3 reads CASSFSSLRGETQYF. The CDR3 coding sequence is TGTGCCAGCAGCTTTTCCAGTTTGAGGGGGGAGACCCAGTACTTC.